The subject of this entry is one T cell receptor beta chain. Its antigen remains undetermined. Nothing much larger sits one base from this clone, and base qualities are not available. Trimming at the junction amounts to 0 bases on V and 0 bases on J, and the germline ends lie 10 bases apart. The germline V gene provides CDR1 SGDLS and CDR2 YYNGEE. The CDR3 covers 15 residues, taking in both the cysteine and the phenylalanine. Only CDR3 DNA remains: 45 bases, in frame from the first base. This specimen belongs to a study of Graves' ophthalmopathy and Graves' hyperthyroidism (dated by TCRdb to between 2018 and 2020). With regard to the full study: Peripheral blood was collected at initial diagnosis, prior to any treatment. In more than five hyperthyroidism patients, T-cell repertoires of thyroid tissue and blood were compared. The study used signatures of the TCR beta repertoire to tell Graves' ophthalmopathy apart from Graves' hyperthyroidism and to predict which patients would progress to ophthalmopathy. After sampling, hyperthyroidism patients received methimazole starting at 30 mg daily, and ophthalmopathy patients received high-dose intravenous methylprednisolone. To explore V-J signatures that separate ophthalmopathy from hyperthyroidism, a discovery set of around 97 patients was enrolled, consisting of about 45 with ophthalmopathy and roughly 60 with stable hyperthyroidism. In total, 135 blood samples were TCR-sequenced: approximately 42 ophthalmopathy, some 80 hyperthyroidism and approximately 17 hyperthyroidism-to-ophthalmopathy patients. The independent validation cohort included some 19 hyperthyroidism patients plus 17 patients who later progressed from hyperthyroidism to ophthalmopathy. Findings and caveats that apply to the study as a whole: Most of the expanded thyroid clonotypes with a frequency above 0.001 were also detected in blood, and it was suggested that the thyroid immune response may be reflected by blood repertoires. In cross-validation, the 13-signature model distinguished ophthalmopathy from stable hyperthyroidism with 85% to 90% sensitivity and around 81% specificity, and in the test set the corresponding values were about 80% and 75%. No statistical method was used to set the sample size in advance, and the investigators knew which group each participant was assigned to. In validation, the model predicted ophthalmopathy progression with roughly 68% sensitivity and around 72% specificity; roughly eleven predicted patients were CT-confirmed with GO in a median of 6.5 months.

For repertoire sequencing, TCR beta CDR3 regions were amplified from RNA transcripts. HTBI primers and the Qiagen OneStep RT-PCR kit were used in a first-round RT-PCR, which was followed by a second-round multiplex PCR, size selection and purification. Sequencing of the libraries was carried out on an Illumina HiSeq2000 in paired-end mode with 100 bp reads. The paper's data handling went like this. Reads were processed with SOAPnuke, discarding reads with adapters, uncalled bases, mean Phred below 15, or no exact constant-primer or identifier match. COPE v1.2.5 was used to merge high-quality paired reads. Each unique nucleotide sequence was treated as a clonotype, and MiTCR v1.1 was used to align the clonotypes to the IMGT TRB V, D and J references. The analysis was limited to V-J combinations with a frequency above 0.0001, which together covered about 99% of the repertoires. A TCR clonal expansion and chaos score per V-J combination was defined as the ratio of F50 clonal expansion to chaos observed in the TCRdist matrix. Welch's t-statistics and random forest were used to narrow the features down to roughly twelve V-J combinations, which were then fed into a naive Bayes classifier. The similarity between thyroid and blood repertoires was quantified using the Morisita-Horn index. TCRdb itself trimmed the public reads at Q25 with fastp, ran MiXCR and retained productive beta chains. Entries are consolidated by CDR3 protein sequence, retaining the most common genes and DNA. The V and J calls were determined by TCRdb, not by the authors. This sample comprises 500,000 to 800,000 distinct CDR3 sequences, roughly two fifths of them detected only once. Over 2.5% of the sample is in the top ten clones.

Ophthalmopathy patients had moderately to severely active disease, Clinical Activity Score of at least 3, NOSPECS grade of at least 4, and disease duration under 3 months. Anyone with other autoimmune diseases, uncontrolled infections, pregnancy or lactation was excluded from the study. Clinical symptoms, serum thyroxine, TRAb, thyroid ultrasound and orbital computed tomography were used for diagnosis. Ficoll-Paque density gradient centrifugation was used to isolate PBMCs from around 10 ml of fresh peripheral blood. Total RNA was extracted with Trizol reagent and quality-checked on an Agilent 2100 Bioanalyzer.

Here the chain combines TRBV9 and TRBJ2-7, with the D gene not clear enough to name. The sequenced sample consisted of peripheral blood. The source of this sequence is an adult man with Graves' ophthalmopathy. The CDR3 sequence is CASSVVEHLSYEQYF. The DNA sequence follows: TGTGCCAGCAGCGTAGTTGAACACCTCTCCTACGAGCAGTACTTC.